Below, one T cell receptor (beta chain) is given with its context. This sample was taken from a study of blood T cells in healthy people across ages. The second PCR ran roughly 6 to 12 cycles with a sample-barcoded 5' primer and J-beta primers. TCRdb analysed the 5' RACE reads with MiXCR anew, one entry per CDR3 protein. The data hold over a million distinct CDR3 sequences, with about 45% observed a single time. Germline lookup yields CDR1 LGHNA and CDR2 YSLEER. The CDR3 is 17 residues long. V gave up 0 bases and J gave up 4 bases; unmatched junction bases: 3. Sequenced: blood. This receptor was taken from a woman between 18 and 29 years old in good health. The genes are TRBV4-3 and TRBJ2-1, with 13 bases that match TRBD2. The CDR3 here is CASSQDRTSGSYNEQFF. DNA of the CDR3: TGCGCCAGCAGCCAAGACCGGACTAGCGGGAGTTACAATGAGCAGTTCTTC.